A selection of T cell receptor beta chains follows, all from one sample in a study of cytomegalovirus exposure and HLA in healthy donors. The table came from immunoSEQ multiplex PCR; TCRdb's copy has only in-frame clones and leaves some out. The top ten hold about 0.36% of the sample, which has approximately 270,000 clones, 90% seen once. The sample comprised PBMCs. The receptors stem from a woman between 18 and 29 years old in good health and CMV-seronegative. The CDR3 runs from the conserved cysteine through the conserved F or W. A D gene is named only where the DNA matches it firmly. Clone size is given for some rows only: seen once, a few or many times, or a class if the clone is expanded.

D gene: TRBD1; J gene: TRBJ2-7; V gene: TRBV15; clone size: NA; CDR3 DNA: TGTGCCACCAGCACCTTTAGACAGGGCTCCTACGAGCAGTACTTC; CDR3 protein: CATSTFRQGSYEQYF
D gene: NA; J gene: TRBJ1-1; V gene: TRBV6-5; clone size: NA; CDR3 DNA: TGTGCCAGCAGTCGAAGGGGCCGGTACACTGAAGCTTTCTTT; CDR3 protein: CASSRRGRYTEAFF
D gene: TRBD1; J gene: TRBJ2-1; V gene: TRBV5-4; clone size: NA; CDR3 DNA: TGTGCCAGCAGCACCCAGGGGGCCTACAATGAGCAGTTCTTC; CDR3 protein: CASSTQGAYNEQFF
D gene: NA; J gene: TRBJ1-2; V gene: TRBV4-1; clone size: NA; CDR3 DNA: TGCGCCAGCAGTCCGGGGTCAAGGGGCTACACCTTC; CDR3 protein: CASSPGSRGYTF
D gene: TRBD2; J gene: TRBJ2-1; V gene: TRBV7-6; clone size: NA; CDR3 DNA: TGTGCCAGCAGCCCCCTTGGGGGGGGCAATGAGCAGTTCTTC; CDR3 protein: CASSPLGGGNEQFF
D gene: NA; J gene: TRBJ1-3; V gene: TRBV7-9; clone size: NA; CDR3 DNA: TGTGCCAGCAGCTTAGTAGGAGGCTCTGGAAACACCATATATTTT; CDR3 protein: CASSLVGGSGNTIYF
D gene: TRBD1; J gene: TRBJ1-5; V gene: TRBV6-4; clone size: NA; CDR3 DNA: TGTGCCAGCAGTGAACAGGGGGAAGGACAGCCCCAGCATTTT; CDR3 protein: CASSEQGEGQPQHF
D gene: NA; J gene: TRBJ1-1; V gene: TRBV6-5; clone size: NA; CDR3 DNA: TGTGCCAGCAGTTTCAGGGGAGGGACTGAAGCTTTCTTT; CDR3 protein: CASSFRGGTEAFF
D gene: NA; J gene: TRBJ1-5; V gene: TRBV7-2; clone size: NA; CDR3 DNA: TGTGCCAGCAGCTTAGTGGCAGGGAGGTATCAGCCCCAGCATTTT; CDR3 protein: CASSLVAGRYQPQHF
D gene: NA; J gene: TRBJ1-2; V gene: TRBV10-3; clone size: NA; CDR3 DNA: TGTGCCATCAGTTCATCCGCGGGGGCAGATGGCTACACCTTC; CDR3 protein: CAISSSAGADGYTF
D gene: NA; J gene: TRBJ1-5; V gene: TRBV7-9; clone size: NA; CDR3 DNA: TGTGCCAGCACATCCTATAGCAATCAGCCCCAGCATTTT; CDR3 protein: CASTSYSNQPQHF
D gene: NA; J gene: TRBJ1-2; V gene: TRBV18; clone size: once; CDR3 DNA: TGTGCCAGCTCACCACAGACTGAAGGCGGCTACACCTTC; CDR3 protein: CASSPQTEGGYTF
D gene: TRBD1; J gene: TRBJ1-3; V gene: TRBV29-1; clone size: NA; CDR3 DNA: TGCAGCGTTGTCCCGACAGGGGCTGGAAACACCATATATTTT; CDR3 protein: CSVVPTGAGNTIYF
D gene: NA; J gene: TRBJ1-1; V gene: TRBV30; clone size: NA; CDR3 DNA: TGTGCCTGGAGTCTCCCGGCAGGGGTGAACACTGAAGCTTTCTTT; CDR3 protein: CAWSLPAGVNTEAFF
D gene: NA; J gene: TRBJ1-3; V gene: TRBV7-9; clone size: NA; CDR3 DNA: TGTGCCAGCAGCTTAACAGGCTCTGGAAACACCATATATTTT; CDR3 protein: CASSLTGSGNTIYF
D gene: TRBD1; J gene: TRBJ2-6; V gene: TRBV4-2; clone size: once; CDR3 DNA: TGTGCCAGCAGCCTGCCGGGACAGAGCTCTGGGGCCAACGTCCTGACTTTC; CDR3 protein: CASSLPGQSSGANVLTF
D gene: NA; J gene: TRBJ1-6; V gene: TRBV9; clone size: NA; CDR3 DNA: TGTGCCAGCAGCGCAAAGACAGGCTATGGTTCACCCCTCCACTTT; CDR3 protein: CASSAKTGYGSPLHF
D gene: NA; J gene: TRBJ1-5; V gene: TRBV10-3; clone size: once; CDR3 DNA: TGTGCCATCAGTGAGTTTGGTGGGGGCGAAGGTCAGCCCCAGCATTTT; CDR3 protein: CAISEFGGGEGQPQHF
D gene: NA; J gene: TRBJ2-2; V gene: TRBV10-1; clone size: NA; CDR3 DNA: TGCGCCAGCAGTGGGCAGGCCTACGAGGAGCTGTTTTTT; CDR3 protein: CASSGQAYEELFF
D gene: TRBD1; J gene: TRBJ2-1; V gene: TRBV6-6; clone size: NA; CDR3 DNA: TGTGCCAGCAGTCTCGGACAGGGGGTGGCAAATGAGCAGTTCTTC; CDR3 protein: CASSLGQGVANEQFF
D gene: NA; J gene: TRBJ2-1; V gene: TRBV5-4; clone size: once; CDR3 DNA: TGTGCCAGCAGCCGTAAAGGGGGATCAGCCGGGTCCTATGAGCAGTTCTTC; CDR3 protein: CASSRKGGSAGSYEQFF
D gene: NA; J gene: TRBJ1-2; V gene: TRBV6-6; clone size: NA; CDR3 DNA: TGTGCCAGCAGTTACGGGCTGAACTATGGCTACACCTTC; CDR3 protein: CASSYGLNYGYTF
D gene: TRBD2; J gene: TRBJ2-1; V gene: TRBV4-1; clone size: NA; CDR3 DNA: TGCGCCAGCAGCCACTCTAGCGGGGGGGATTTTGTAAATGAGCAGTTCTTC; CDR3 protein: CASSHSSGGDFVNEQFF
D gene: NA; J gene: TRBJ1-1; V gene: TRBV5-6; clone size: few; CDR3 DNA: TGTGCCAGCAGCTTGGGGGGCTTAACTGAAGCTTTCTTT; CDR3 protein: CASSLGGLTEAFF
D gene: NA; J gene: TRBJ1-4; V gene: TRBV28; clone size: NA; CDR3 DNA: TGTGCCAGCAGACATAATGAAAAACTGTTTTTT; CDR3 protein: CASRHNEKLFF
D gene: TRBD1; J gene: TRBJ1-6; V gene: TRBV6-6; clone size: NA; CDR3 DNA: TGTGCCAGCAGTTACTCTCGGGACAGGGGGGATTCACCCCTCCACTTT; CDR3 protein: CASSYSRDRGDSPLHF
D gene: TRBD2; J gene: TRBJ2-1; V gene: TRBV15; clone size: NA; CDR3 DNA: TGTGCCACCAGCTCCCGGACTAGCGGGCGCAATGAGCAGTTCTTC; CDR3 protein: CATSSRTSGRNEQFF
D gene: TRBD2; J gene: TRBJ2-7; V gene: TRBV27; clone size: NA; CDR3 DNA: TGTGCCAGCAGAAAGGTGGCTAGCGGAGCGTACGAGCAGTACTTC; CDR3 protein: CASRKVASGAYEQYF
D gene: NA; J gene: TRBJ2-3; V gene: TRBV6-1; clone size: NA; CDR3 DNA: TGTGCCAGCAGTGAATATTCTAGCCTTTCTAGCACAGATACGCAGTATTTT; CDR3 protein: CASSEYSSLSSTDTQYF
D gene: NA; J gene: TRBJ2-1; V gene: TRBV6-6; clone size: NA; CDR3 DNA: TGTGCCAGCAGTCGCGACAGGCTAGGTTTGTATGAGCAGTTCTTC; CDR3 protein: CASSRDRLGLYEQFF
D gene: NA; J gene: TRBJ2-7; V gene: TRBV9; clone size: NA; CDR3 DNA: TGTGCCAGCAGCGTAGGTCTAGATCCCTCCTACGAGCAGTACTTC; CDR3 protein: CASSVGLDPSYEQYF
D gene: TRBD1; J gene: TRBJ2-2; V gene: TRBV4-1; clone size: NA; CDR3 DNA: TGCGCCAGCAGCCTTGCCGGGACAGCGAACACCGGGGAGCTGTTTTTT; CDR3 protein: CASSLAGTANTGELFF
D gene: NA; J gene: TRBJ1-5; V gene: TRBV7-2; clone size: NA; CDR3 DNA: TGTGCCAGCAGCTTAGCTCAGGGGAGCGGGCCCCAGCATTTT; CDR3 protein: CASSLAQGSGPQHF
D gene: TRBD1; J gene: TRBJ2-7; V gene: TRBV18; clone size: NA; CDR3 DNA: TGTGCCAGCTCACCGAAACAGGGGGCTACGTACGAGCAGTACTTC; CDR3 protein: CASSPKQGATYEQYF
D gene: NA; J gene: TRBJ2-3; V gene: TRBV5-8; clone size: NA; CDR3 DNA: TGTGCCAGCAATGTCCCCGCGGGAAATACGCAGTATTTT; CDR3 protein: CASNVPAGNTQYF
D gene: NA; J gene: TRBJ2-7; V gene: TRBV4-3; clone size: NA; CDR3 DNA: TGCGCCAGCAGCCAAGACGGAGACAGCTACGAGCAGTACTTC; CDR3 protein: CASSQDGDSYEQYF
D gene: TRBD1; J gene: TRBJ1-6; V gene: TRBV27; clone size: NA; CDR3 DNA: TGTGCCAGCAGTTTATCTAGGACAGGGAGTTCACCCCTCCACTTT; CDR3 protein: CASSLSRTGSSPLHF
D gene: NA; J gene: TRBJ1-5; V gene: TRBV7-2; clone size: NA; CDR3 DNA: TGTGCCAGCAGCTTATACAGGGTCGAGGGCCAGCCCCAGCATTTT; CDR3 protein: CASSLYRVEGQPQHF
D gene: TRBD1; J gene: TRBJ2-2; V gene: TRBV19; clone size: NA; CDR3 DNA: TGTGCCAGTAGTAAAACAGGGGGCGCCTTCGGGGAGCTGTTTTTT; CDR3 protein: CASSKTGGAFGELFF
D gene: NA; J gene: TRBJ1-3; V gene: TRBV10-2; clone size: NA; CDR3 DNA: TGCGCCAGCAGAAATACAGGCACCATATATTTT; CDR3 protein: CASRNTGTIYF
D gene: TRBD1; J gene: TRBJ2-1; V gene: TRBV28; clone size: once; CDR3 DNA: TGTGCCAGCAGTCGCCCGGACAGGGGGCTTTACAATGAGCAGTTCTTC; CDR3 protein: CASSRPDRGLYNEQFF
D gene: TRBD1; J gene: TRBJ1-5; V gene: TRBV19; clone size: NA; CDR3 DNA: TGTGCCAGTAGTGGACAGGGGGGTTATAGCAATCAGCCCCAGCATTTT; CDR3 protein: CASSGQGGYSNQPQHF
D gene: NA; J gene: TRBJ2-7; V gene: TRBV7-3; clone size: NA; CDR3 DNA: TGTGCCAGCAGCTCACAGACAATCCACGAGCAGTACTTC; CDR3 protein: CASSSQTIHEQYF
D gene: NA; J gene: TRBJ1-2; V gene: TRBV4-1; clone size: NA; CDR3 DNA: TGCGCCAGCAGCCAGGACCCCCTGCGGACAGCTATTGCTAACTATGGCTACACCTTC; CDR3 protein: CASSQDPLRTAIANYGYTF
D gene: NA; J gene: TRBJ2-1; V gene: TRBV21-1; clone size: NA; CDR3 DNA: TGTGCCAGCAAAGAAACTTGCCATGAGCAGTTCTTC; CDR3 protein: CASKETCHEQFF
D gene: NA; J gene: TRBJ1-4; V gene: TRBV27; clone size: NA; CDR3 DNA: TGTGCCAGCAGTTGGGGAGTTGCAACTAATGAAAAACTGTTTTTT; CDR3 protein: CASSWGVATNEKLFF
D gene: NA; J gene: TRBJ1-2; V gene: TRBV27; clone size: NA; CDR3 DNA: TGTGCCAGCAGCCCACATCAGACAGCGTCCAACTATGGCTACACCTTC; CDR3 protein: CASSPHQTASNYGYTF
D gene: NA; J gene: TRBJ1-3; V gene: TRBV18; clone size: once; CDR3 DNA: TGTGCCAGCTCACTCAAGGGGAACACCATATATTTT; CDR3 protein: CASSLKGNTIYF